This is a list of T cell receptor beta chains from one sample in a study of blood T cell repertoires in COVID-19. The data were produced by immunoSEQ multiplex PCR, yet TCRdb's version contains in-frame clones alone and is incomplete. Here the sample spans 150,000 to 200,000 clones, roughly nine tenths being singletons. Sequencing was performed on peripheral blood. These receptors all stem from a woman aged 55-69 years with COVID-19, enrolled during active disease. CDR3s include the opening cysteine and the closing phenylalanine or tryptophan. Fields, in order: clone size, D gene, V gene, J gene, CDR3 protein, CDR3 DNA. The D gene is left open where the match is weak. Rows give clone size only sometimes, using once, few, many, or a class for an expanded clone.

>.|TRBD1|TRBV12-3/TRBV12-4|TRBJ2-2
CASRGTAAGELFF
TGTGCCAGCAGGGGGACAGCGGCCGGGGAGCTGTTTTTT
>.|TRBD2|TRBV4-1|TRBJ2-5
CASSHQTSGKKTQYF
TGCGCCAGCAGCCACCAGACTAGCGGGAAAAAGACCCAGTACTTC
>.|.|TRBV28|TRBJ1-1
CASRRTLEAFF
TGTGCCAGCAGAAGGACACTTGAAGCTTTCTTT
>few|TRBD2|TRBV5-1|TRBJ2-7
CASSLGTSGSEQYF
TGCGCCAGCAGCTTGGGGACTAGCGGGTCCGAGCAGTACTTC
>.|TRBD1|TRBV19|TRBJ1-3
CASTQGAYGNTIYF
TGTGCCAGTACGCAGGGGGCGTATGGAAACACCATATATTTT
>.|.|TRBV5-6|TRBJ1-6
CASSREIQGRSPLHF
TGTGCCAGCAGCCGCGAAATACAGGGACGTTCACCCCTCCACTTT
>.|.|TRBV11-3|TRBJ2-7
CASAGAGNTYEQYF
TGTGCCAGTGCGGGGGCAGGGAATACCTACGAGCAGTACTTC
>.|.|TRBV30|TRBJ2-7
CAWSAHSEQYF
TGTGCCTGGAGTGCTCACAGCGAGCAGTACTTC
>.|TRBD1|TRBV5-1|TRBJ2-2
CASSYRQGDAGELFF
TGCGCCAGCAGCTACCGACAGGGGGACGCCGGGGAGCTGTTTTTT
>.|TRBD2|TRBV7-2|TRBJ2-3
CASSLDPGRAGTQYF
TGTGCCAGCAGCTTAGATCCCGGGAGGGCCGGTACGCAGTATTTT
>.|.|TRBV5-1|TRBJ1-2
CASSLTVLSDYTF
TGCGCCAGCAGCTTGACCGTTTTAAGCGACTACACCTTC
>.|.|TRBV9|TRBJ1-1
CASSEGGRRITEAFF
TGTGCCAGCAGCGAGGGGGGGCGAAGAATCACTGAAGCTTTCTTT
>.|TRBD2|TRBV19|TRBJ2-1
CASSPGGSTRNEQFF
TGTGCCAGTAGTCCGGGGGGGTCTACTCGGAATGAGCAGTTCTTC
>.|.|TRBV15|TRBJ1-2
CATSSPLGRGPQIYGYTF
TGTGCCACCAGCAGTCCCTTGGGCAGGGGCCCTCAGATCTATGGCTACACCTTC
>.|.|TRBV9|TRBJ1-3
CASSVGQESSGNTIYF
TGTGCCAGCAGCGTAGGACAGGAGAGCTCTGGAAACACCATATATTTT
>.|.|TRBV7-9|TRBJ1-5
CASSSYPSGPQHF
TGTGCCAGCAGCTCATACCCCAGCGGGCCCCAGCATTTT
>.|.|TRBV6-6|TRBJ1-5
CASSYLGRGQPQHF
TGTGCCAGCAGTTACTTGGGTAGGGGTCAGCCCCAGCATTTT
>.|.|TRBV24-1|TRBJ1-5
CATSDLSDRLGNQPQHF
TGTGCCACCAGTGATTTGAGTGACAGGTTAGGAAATCAGCCCCAGCATTTT
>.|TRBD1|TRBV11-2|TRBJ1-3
CASSPTGSSATIYF
TGTGCCAGCAGCCCGACAGGGAGTAGTGCCACCATATATTTT
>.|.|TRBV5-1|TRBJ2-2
CASSPGTGELFF
TGCGCCAGCAGCCCAGGGACCGGGGAGCTGTTTTTT
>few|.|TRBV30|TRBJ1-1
CAWSVQGNTEAFF
TGTGCCTGGAGTGTACAGGGGAACACTGAAGCTTTCTTT
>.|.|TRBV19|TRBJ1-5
CASSISDYRNQPQHF
TGTGCCAGTAGTATATCGGATTACAGAAATCAGCCCCAGCATTTT
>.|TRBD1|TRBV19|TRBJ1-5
CASSTQGNSNQPQHF
TGTGCCAGTAGTACACAGGGGAATAGCAATCAGCCCCAGCATTTT
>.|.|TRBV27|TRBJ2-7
CAAGRGTYEQYF
TGTGCCGCCGGGCGGGGCACCTACGAGCAGTACTTC
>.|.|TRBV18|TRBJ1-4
CASSKEDSPMEKLFF
TGTGCCAGCTCAAAAGAGGACAGTCCAATGGAAAAACTGTTTTTT
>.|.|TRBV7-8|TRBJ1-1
CASSPRTGLNTEAFF
TGTGCCAGCAGCCCCCGGACGGGGTTGAACACTGAAGCTTTCTTT
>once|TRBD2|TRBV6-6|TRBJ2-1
CASSYSIGLAGTEQFF
TGTGCCAGCAGTTACTCGATTGGACTAGCGGGAACTGAGCAGTTCTTC
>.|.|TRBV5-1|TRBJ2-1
CASRQGTYNEQFF
TGCGCCAGCAGACAGGGAACCTACAATGAGCAGTTCTTC
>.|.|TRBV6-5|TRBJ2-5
CASSYSGRDQETQYF
TGTGCCAGCAGTTACTCTGGGCGGGACCAAGAGACCCAGTACTTC
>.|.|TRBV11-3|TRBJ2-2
CASSSRGTGFGELFF
TGTGCCAGCAGCTCCCGGGGGACGGGGTTCGGGGAGCTGTTTTTT
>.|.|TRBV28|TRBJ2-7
CASSFMRGGSYEQYF
TGTGCCAGCAGTTTCATGAGAGGGGGCTCCTACGAGCAGTACTTC
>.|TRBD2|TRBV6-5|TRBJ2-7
CASSSGAGGGEQYF
TGTGCCAGCAGTAGCGGTGCGGGGGGTGGCGAGCAGTACTTC
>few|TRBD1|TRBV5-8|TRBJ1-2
CASSFLNRGLYGYTF
TGTGCCAGCAGCTTTTTGAACAGGGGGCTTTATGGCTACACCTTC
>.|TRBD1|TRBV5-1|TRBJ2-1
CASSLGQGPHEQFF
TGCGCCAGCAGCTTAGGACAGGGGCCCCATGAGCAGTTCTTC
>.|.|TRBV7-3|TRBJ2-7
CASSPPIQRTLLYEQYF
TGTGCCAGCAGCCCGCCGATACAGCGGACTCTCTTATACGAGCAGTACTTC
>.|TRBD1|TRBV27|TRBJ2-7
CASSLDRLGYEQYF
TGTGCCAGCAGCTTGGACAGGCTAGGGTACGAGCAGTACTTC
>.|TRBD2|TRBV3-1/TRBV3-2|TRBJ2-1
CASSQELAGAPMDEQFF
TGTGCCAGCAGCCAAGAACTAGCGGGAGCCCCCATGGATGAGCAGTTCTTC
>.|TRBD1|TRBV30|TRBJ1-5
CAWSTGTGGNQPQHF
TGTGCCTGGAGTACAGGGACAGGGGGTAATCAGCCCCAGCATTTT
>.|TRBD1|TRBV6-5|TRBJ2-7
CASRGTGTLSEQYF
TGTGCCAGCAGAGGGACAGGCACACTCTCCGAGCAGTACTTC
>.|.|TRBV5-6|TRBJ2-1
CASSLERYNEQFF
TGTGCCAGCAGCTTGGAGAGATACAATGAGCAGTTCTTC
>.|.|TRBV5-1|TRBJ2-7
CASRPIRDNSYEQYF
TGCGCCAGCAGGCCTATACGGGACAACTCCTACGAGCAGTACTTC
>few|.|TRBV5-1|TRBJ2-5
CASSLFGSQETQYF
TGCGCCAGCAGCTTGTTCGGGAGCCAAGAGACCCAGTACTTC
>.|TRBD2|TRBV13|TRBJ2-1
CASSLVPRTSGSNEQFF
TGTGCCAGCAGCTTAGTTCCCAGGACTAGCGGGAGTAATGAGCAGTTCTTC
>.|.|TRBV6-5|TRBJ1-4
CASSYWRGEKKLFF
TGTGCCAGCAGTTACTGGAGGGGTGAGAAAAAACTGTTTTTT
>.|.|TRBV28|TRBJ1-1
CASSFQGAVEAFF
TGTGCCAGCAGTTTTCAAGGGGCGGTTGAAGCTTTCTTT